Listed here is a single T cell receptor (beta chain). Its antigen has not been determined. Per-base qualities were not stored, and no clone one base away is much larger. Trimming removed 0 bases from V and 14 bases from J; the gene matches leave 12 bases unexplained. CDR1 and CDR2, looked up from the germline V gene, are MNHNS and SASEGT. The CDR3, from cysteine to phenylalanine, totals 14 residues. Just the 42-base CDR3 DNA is kept, in frame starting at base 1. The library was built by means of the immunoSEQ multiplex PCR assay. For the multiplex PCR, a mixture combining 60 forward primers for TCR Vbeta segments and 13 reverse primers for TCR Jbeta segments was used. The CDR3 region of rearranged TCR beta genes was amplified from genomic DNA with a multiplex PCR assay. On the Illumina HiSeq System, the amplified TCR beta libraries were sequenced as 87-base-pair reads. The study's own analysis went as follows. A later analysis tallied roughly 78 million unique TCR beta chains across the 666 repertoires, and about 12 million of those chains were shared by two or more donors. A nearest-neighbor algorithm error-corrected the raw reads and collapsed the reads into unique sequences, merging closely related sequences to remove PCR and sequencing errors. Alignment of CDR3 sequences to IMGT reference sequences was used to assign V, D and J gene segments. For a sequence to be retained, at least a six-nucleotide match to both a V gene segment and a J gene segment was required. A rearrangement was called productive if the CDR3 had no stop codons and remained in frame with V and J, and every other rearrangement was called non-productive. Following IMGT convention, CDR3 was defined as the stretch from the second conserved V-encoded cysteine up to the conserved J-encoded phenylalanine. In an earlier analysis of approximately 500 of the donors, sequences lacking an unambiguous match to a single V gene segment were excluded. An earlier analysis of 587 of the donors called V segments functional above 56.7% productive rearrangements and segregating when the between-donor standard deviation exceeded 5%. To diagnose cytomegalovirus status from the catalog of TCR beta chain sequences, a statistical classification framework was built. In a later analysis, V and J genes were assigned by comparing TCR nucleotide sequences against IMGT/GENE-DB human TR gene sequences. In a later analysis, CDR3 sequences and most-parsimonious VDJ recombination scenarios were assigned using the TCRdist pipeline. A later analysis defined each TCR beta chain by its CDR3 amino acid sequence plus V-gene family, and excluded reads lacking a unique V-gene family. In a later analysis, 500 to 700 highly shared, low-generation-probability nucleotide sequences were removed to address suspected cross-contamination and a sequencing artifact. A later analysis calculated a clonal expansion index for each public chain from normalized within-repertoire ranks of inferred template counts. A later analysis computed generation probabilities with a VDJ recombination model fitted to out-of-frame rearrangements, and checked the results against IGoR. In a later analysis, hypergeometric tests were used to score TCR-TCR, TCR-HLA and TCR-CMV co-occurrence, with a repertoire-size bias correction applied to TCR pairs. In a later analysis, false discovery rates were estimated by permuting HLA or CMV assignments 20 times. A later analysis grouped co-occurring TCRs with DBSCAN, adding TCRdist sequence similarity when clustering within HLA-allele-positive subsets. Repertoires with fewer than 30,000 or more than 120,000 public chains were left out of co-occurrence clustering, as were four to six repertoires with anomalous nucleotide sharing. The clones in this table, taken by TCRdb from immuneACCESS, are in-frame only. Not every clone is retained; where verified, under half of the shortfall comes from an unresolved V gene, and the cause of the rest is unknown. V and J calls and clone size are copied from that table; D and trimming were computed from the DNA. This sample comprises over 150,000 clones, about 84% of them detected only once. About 4.9% of the sample rests with the top ten.

This entry is derived from a study of cytomegalovirus exposure and HLA in healthy donors (dated by TCRdb to about 2017). Regarding the complete study: An earlier analysis of roughly 570 of the donors reported roughly 300 Gb of sequence data and 90 million to 120 million unique TCR beta sequences obtained from some 200 million T cells. About 300 gigabases of sequencing data and approximately 85 million unique TCR sequences were included in an early release covering 500 to 750 HLA-typed donors. Of the 300 to 500 genotyped donors, approximately 80% were placed in the genetic ancestry cluster associated with self-reported Caucasian donors. The aim of the study was to test whether cataloging public T cell receptors could identify signatures of past pathogen exposure. The study used immunosequencing to profile the T cell repertoires of several hundred subjects and linked those repertoires to cytomegalovirus serostatus. In addition to the first cohort of 650 to 750 subjects, a separate validation cohort of under 150 different subjects was used. To predict cytomegalovirus infection status, the study combined high-throughput TCR immunosequencing, statistical association of individual TCRs with disease status, and machine learning. To study patterns of TCR occurrence, a later analysis re-analyzed previously published TCR beta repertoires from 500 to 850 donors and added high-resolution HLA genotyping. Rather than drawing on any new phenotypic data, the later analysis identified candidate immune exposures from TCR beta sequences and the way those sequences occurred across donors. An earlier analysis of 587 of the donors used high-throughput TCR beta sequencing to judge whether each TCR beta V gene segment behaved as functional or pseudogenic. Alongside the repertoire data, information on donor age, sex, ethnicity and CMV serostatus was compiled. In a later genetic analysis, genome-wide SNP genotypes for about 55% of the 666 donors were used, and that subset was treated as a discovery cohort. Every repertoire in the discovery cohort had been generated on one and the same sequencing platform. Both class I and class II loci were covered by HLA typing, at four-digit resolution. Typing coverage differed by locus: A, B, C, DRB1 and DQB1 were typed in roughly 620-630 donors, DQA1 in 500 to 550, DPA1 in 600 to 610, and DPB1 in about 450. A handful of DR-DQ haplotypes were handled as single units for association and clustering because linkage in the cohort was strong. Among roughly 400 genotyped donors of the cohort, an average of around 240,000 unique TCR beta nucleotide sequences was sequenced per donor, of which 15% to 20% were non-productive.

Study-wide conclusions, independent of this receptor: Because HLA typing was unavailable for some donors at each locus, only the typed subset was used in association tests. A further reported finding was that TCR beta sequences accurately predicted the HLA-A and HLA-B alleles for most subjects in the first cohort. Because counts were too low, under 20 rarely observed V segments, including chromosome 9 orphons, were left out of the earlier analysis of approximately 580 of the donors. In a later analysis, the rate of TCR association differed among HLA loci, with DRB1 alleles having the most associated TCRs and HLA-C alleles having the fewest. A total of fewer than 200 TCR beta chains were listed by the study as associated with cytomegalovirus. V-gene and J-gene trimming of TCR beta chains was associated with a missense DCLRE1C variant in a later genetic analysis, and the association was replicated in an independent cohort. Broadly in line with IMGT annotations, most TCR beta V segments showed up in productive rearrangements about 87% or about 30% of the time in an earlier analysis of 450 to 600 of the donors. The 87-base-pair reads could not distinguish some IMGT-functional V segments, including TRBV6-2 and TRBV6-3, so those segments were excluded. CMV serostatus was the only immune exposure information available for the cohort. In both the original and validation cohorts, the classifier was reported to diagnose cytomegalovirus status with high specificity and sensitivity. In a later analysis, HLA-associated TCR beta chains were found to be more clonally expanded and to have lower generation probabilities than equally common non-associated chains. In a later analysis, most CMV-associated TCR beta chains were found to appear HLA-restricted, with HLA associations seemingly driven largely by CMV exposure. This cohort had only TCR beta chains sequenced, and the lack of alpha or paired-chain data limited which features could be detected. Linkage disequilibrium might explain the correlated functional status among segregating V segments, but an unknown experimental factor could not be excluded. Roughly uniform sequencing depth across donors was assumed in presence/absence analyses, although this assumption may not hold. In vitro tests confirmed that a few of the cytomegalovirus-associated TCR beta chains recognize cytomegalovirus antigens. Most TCR sequences were observed very rarely across donors, whereas some public TCRs were present in many individuals. At a false discovery rate of 0.05, a later analysis linked some 17,000 TCR beta sequences to specific HLA alleles. When HLA alleles, especially DR and DQ, strongly co-occurred, TCR associations were difficult to assign to individual alleles. According to a later genetic analysis, donors in an Asian-associated ancestry cluster had fewer N-insertions in productive TCRs than the approximately 710-donor mean. According to a later analysis, parvovirus B19, influenza, CMV and Epstein-Barr virus appeared linked to several top co-occurrence clusters. It was suggested by the authors that the approach could potentially be generalized to other disease states and immunological phenotypes. A cluster of highly shared sequence variants was judged likely to represent a technical artifact of the sequencing pipeline.

In total, fewer than 750 healthy bone marrow donors made up the cohort. All cohort members were sampled while nominally healthy, although unrecorded immune exposures were likely present. The donor was CMV seronegative and belonged to the group of around 400 seronegative cohort members. Every donor gave a peripheral blood sample, and the peripheral blood mononuclear cells from that sample were used for TCR beta sequencing. Genomic DNA extraction from the blood cell samples was performed with the Qiagen DNeasy Blood Extraction Kit. The receptor chain draws on TRBV6-1 and TRBJ2-5, and TRBD1 aligns with 7 junction nucleotides. The TCR originated in a young man in good health and CMV-seronegative. Sequenced input: PBMCs. The CDR3 protein is CASSEAGTGVSGYF. The DNA reads TGTGCCAGCAGTGAAGCAGGCACAGGGGTTTCTGGATACTTC.